This entry features one T cell receptor beta chain sequence. Method: immunoSEQ multiplex PCR; TCRdb's copy keeps in-frame clones and lacks some. The sample carries 130,000 to 150,000 clones, just over 90% recorded once. The data were obtained in a study of T cell responses to AZD1222 COVID-19 vaccine. The germline V gene encodes CDR1 LNHDA and CDR2 SQIVND (reference sequence). This CDR3 comprises 14 residues. Deletions cut 2 bases from V and 2 bases from J, with 4 bases between. This clonotype originated in an adult in good health. The V gene is TRBV19, the J gene TRBJ2-6; D gene unclear. Sequencing used peripheral blood, obtained on day 0 of AZD1222 vaccination. CDR3 region: CASSIIAGANVLTF. The CDR3 coding sequence is TGTGCCAGTAGTATAATAGCTGGGGCCAACGTCCTGACTTTC. The whole variable domain, filled in from reference TRBV19 and TRBJ2-6, reads DGGITQSPKYLFRKEGQNVTLSCEQNLNHDAMYWYRQDPGQGLRLIYYSQIVNDFQKGDIAEGYSVSREKKESFPLTVTSAQKNPTAFYLCASSIIAGANVLTFGAGSRLTVL.